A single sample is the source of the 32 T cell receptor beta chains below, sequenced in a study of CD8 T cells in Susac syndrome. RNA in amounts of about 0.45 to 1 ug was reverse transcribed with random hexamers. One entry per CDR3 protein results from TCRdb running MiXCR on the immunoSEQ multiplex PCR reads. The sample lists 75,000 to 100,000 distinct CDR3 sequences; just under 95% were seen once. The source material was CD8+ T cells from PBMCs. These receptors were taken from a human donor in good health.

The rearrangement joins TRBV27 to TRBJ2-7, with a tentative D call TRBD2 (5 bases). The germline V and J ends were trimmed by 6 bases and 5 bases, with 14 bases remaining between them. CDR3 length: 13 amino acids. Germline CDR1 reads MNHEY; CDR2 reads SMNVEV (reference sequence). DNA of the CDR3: TGTGCCAGCAGCAAAGAGGGAAATAACGAGCAGTACGTC. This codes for CASSKEGNNEQYV.

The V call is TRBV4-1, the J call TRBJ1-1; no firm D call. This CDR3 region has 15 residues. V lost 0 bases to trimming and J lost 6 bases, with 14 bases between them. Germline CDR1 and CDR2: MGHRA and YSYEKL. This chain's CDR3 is CASSQDSVLLAEAFF. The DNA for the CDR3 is TGCGCCAGCAGCCAAGACAGCGTCCTTTTGGCTGAAGCTTTCTTT.

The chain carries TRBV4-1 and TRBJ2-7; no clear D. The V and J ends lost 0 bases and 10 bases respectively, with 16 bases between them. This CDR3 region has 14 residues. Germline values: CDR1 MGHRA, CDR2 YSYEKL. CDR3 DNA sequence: TGCGCCAGCAGCCAAGATAAGGGCCTGAGCGTCCAGTACGTC. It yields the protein CASSQDKGLSVQYV.

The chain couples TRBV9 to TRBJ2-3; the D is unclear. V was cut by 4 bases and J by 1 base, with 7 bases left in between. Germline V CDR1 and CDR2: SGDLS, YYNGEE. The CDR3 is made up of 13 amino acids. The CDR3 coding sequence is TGTGCCAGCAGCTCCAGCGGCACAGATACGCAGTATTTT. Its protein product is CASSSSGTDTQYF. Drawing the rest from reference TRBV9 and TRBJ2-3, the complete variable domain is DSGVTQTPKHLITATGQRVTLRCSPRSGDLSVYWYQQSLDQGLQFLIQYYNGEERAKGNILERFSAQQFPDLHSELNLSSLELGDSALYFCASSSSGTDTQYFGPGTRLTVL.

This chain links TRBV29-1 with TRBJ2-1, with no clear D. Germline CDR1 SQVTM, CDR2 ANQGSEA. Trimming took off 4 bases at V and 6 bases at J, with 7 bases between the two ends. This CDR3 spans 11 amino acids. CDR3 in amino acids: CSVGSSNEQFF. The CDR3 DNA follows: TGCAGCGTTGGTAGTTCCAATGAGCAGTTCTTC.

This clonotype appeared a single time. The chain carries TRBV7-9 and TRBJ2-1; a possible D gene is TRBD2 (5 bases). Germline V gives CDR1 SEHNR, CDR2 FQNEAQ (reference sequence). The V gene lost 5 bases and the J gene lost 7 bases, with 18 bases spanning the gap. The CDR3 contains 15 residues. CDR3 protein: CASSPAWGEVNEQFF. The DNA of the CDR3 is TGTGCCAGCAGCCCGGCCTGGGGAGAAGTGAATGAGCAGTTCTTC.

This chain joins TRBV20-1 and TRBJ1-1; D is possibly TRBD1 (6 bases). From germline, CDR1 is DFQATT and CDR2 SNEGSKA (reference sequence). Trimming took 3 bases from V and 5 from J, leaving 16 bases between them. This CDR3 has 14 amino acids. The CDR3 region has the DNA TGCAGTGCTAGGGGCACAGGGATGGGGACTGAAGCTTTCTTT. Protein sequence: CSARGTGMGTEAFF.

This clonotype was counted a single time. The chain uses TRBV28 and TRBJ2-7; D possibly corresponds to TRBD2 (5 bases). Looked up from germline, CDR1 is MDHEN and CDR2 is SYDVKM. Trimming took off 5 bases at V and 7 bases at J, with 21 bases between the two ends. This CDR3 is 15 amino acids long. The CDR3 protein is CASSVRSEGTSEQYV. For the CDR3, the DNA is TGTGCCAGCAGTGTCAGAAGTGAGGGAACGTCTGAGCAGTACGTC.

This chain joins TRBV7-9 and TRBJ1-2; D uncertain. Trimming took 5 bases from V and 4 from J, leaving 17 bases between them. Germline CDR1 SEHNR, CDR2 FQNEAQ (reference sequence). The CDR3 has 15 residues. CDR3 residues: CASSPPDPFLYGYTF. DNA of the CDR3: TGTGCCAGCAGCCCTCCGGACCCGTTTCTCTATGGCTACACCTTC.

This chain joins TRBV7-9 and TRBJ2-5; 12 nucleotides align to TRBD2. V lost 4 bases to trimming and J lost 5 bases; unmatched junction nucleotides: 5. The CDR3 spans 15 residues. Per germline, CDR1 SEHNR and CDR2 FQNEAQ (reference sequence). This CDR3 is CASSSSGRARETQYF. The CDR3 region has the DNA TGTGCCAGCAGCTCTAGCGGGAGGGCCAGGGAGACCCAGTACTTC.

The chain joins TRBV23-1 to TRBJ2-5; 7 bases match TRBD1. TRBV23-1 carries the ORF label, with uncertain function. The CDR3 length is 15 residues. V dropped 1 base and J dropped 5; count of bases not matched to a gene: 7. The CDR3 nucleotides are TGCGCCAGCAGTCAATTCAGGGGGACGACGGAGACCCAGTACTTC. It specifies CASSQFRGTTETQYF.

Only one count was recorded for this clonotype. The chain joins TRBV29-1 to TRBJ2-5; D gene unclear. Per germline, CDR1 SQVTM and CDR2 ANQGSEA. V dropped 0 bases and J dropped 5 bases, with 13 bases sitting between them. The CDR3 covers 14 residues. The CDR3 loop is CSVEDARTAETQYF. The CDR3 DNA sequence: TGCAGCGTTGAAGACGCGAGAACGGCGGAGACCCAGTACTTC.

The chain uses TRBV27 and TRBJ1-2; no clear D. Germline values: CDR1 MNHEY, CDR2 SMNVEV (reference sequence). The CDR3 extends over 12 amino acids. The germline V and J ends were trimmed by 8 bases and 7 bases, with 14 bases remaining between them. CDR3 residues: CASRVEAGGYTF. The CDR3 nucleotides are TGTGCCAGCCGTGTTGAGGCGGGTGGCTACACCTTC.

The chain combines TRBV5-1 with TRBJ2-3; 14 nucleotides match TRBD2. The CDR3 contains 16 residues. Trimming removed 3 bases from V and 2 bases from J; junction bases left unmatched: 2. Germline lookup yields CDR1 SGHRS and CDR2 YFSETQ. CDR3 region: CASSWGLAGVTDTQYF. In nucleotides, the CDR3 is TGCGCCAGCAGCTGGGGACTAGCGGGAGTCACAGATACGCAGTATTTT.

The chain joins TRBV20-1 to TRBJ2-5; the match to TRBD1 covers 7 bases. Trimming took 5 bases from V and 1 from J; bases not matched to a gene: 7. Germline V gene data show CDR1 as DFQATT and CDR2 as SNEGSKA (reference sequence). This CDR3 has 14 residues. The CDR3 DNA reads TGCAGTGCTTCGAACAGGGGACCCCAAGAGACCCAGTACTTC. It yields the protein CSASNRGPQETQYF.

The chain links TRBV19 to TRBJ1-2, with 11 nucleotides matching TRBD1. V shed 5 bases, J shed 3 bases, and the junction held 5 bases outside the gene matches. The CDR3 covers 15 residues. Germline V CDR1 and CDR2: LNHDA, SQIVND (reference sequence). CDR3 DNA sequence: TGTGCCAGTAGTTCCTGGACAGGGGGCGACTATGGCTACACCTTC. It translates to CASSSWTGGDYGYTF.

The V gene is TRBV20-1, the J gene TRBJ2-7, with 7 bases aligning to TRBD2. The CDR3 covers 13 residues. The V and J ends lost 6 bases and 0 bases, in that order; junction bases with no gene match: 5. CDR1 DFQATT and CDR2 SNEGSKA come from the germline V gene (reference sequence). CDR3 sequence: CSAPGLSSYEQYF. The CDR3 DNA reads TGCAGTGCCCCGGGACTAAGCTCCTACGAGCAGTACTTC.

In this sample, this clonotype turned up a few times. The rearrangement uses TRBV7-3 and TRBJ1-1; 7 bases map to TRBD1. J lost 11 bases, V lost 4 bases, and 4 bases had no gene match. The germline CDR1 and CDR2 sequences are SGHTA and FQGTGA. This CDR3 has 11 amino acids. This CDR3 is CASSSGQEAFF. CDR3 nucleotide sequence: TGTGCCAGCAGCTCAGGACAGGAGGCTTTCTTT.

CDR3 protein: CASSVTRDRALYGYTF. DNA for the CDR3: TGTGCCAGCAGCGTAACCCGGGACAGGGCTCTATATGGCTACACCTTC. The V and J genes are TRBV9 and TRBJ1-2, with 9 nucleotides matching TRBD1. The CDR3 length is 16 residues. The J segment lost 5 bases and the V segment lost 1 base, leaving 9 bases of the junction unmatched. The V gene's germline CDR1 is SGDLS and CDR2 YYNGEE. Filled out from reference TRBV9 and TRBJ1-2, the complete variable domain reads DSGVTQTPKHLITATGQRVTLRCSPRSGDLSVYWYQQSLDQGLQFLIQYYNGEERAKGNILERFSAQQFPDLHSELNLSSLELGDSALYFCASSVTRDRALYGYTFGSGTRLTVV.

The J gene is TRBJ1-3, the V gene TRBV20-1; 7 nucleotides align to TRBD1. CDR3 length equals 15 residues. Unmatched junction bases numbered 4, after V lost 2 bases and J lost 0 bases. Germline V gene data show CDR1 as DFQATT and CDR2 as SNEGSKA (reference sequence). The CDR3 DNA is TGCAGTGCTAGAAGGACAGGCTCCTCTGGAAACACCATATATTTT. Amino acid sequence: CSARRTGSSGNTIYF.

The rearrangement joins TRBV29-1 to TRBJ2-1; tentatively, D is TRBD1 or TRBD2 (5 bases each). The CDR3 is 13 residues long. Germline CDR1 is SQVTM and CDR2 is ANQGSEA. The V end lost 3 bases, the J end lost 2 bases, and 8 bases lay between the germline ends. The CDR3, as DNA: TGCAGCGTTGATGGGGGTACCTACAATGAGCAGTTCTTC. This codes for CSVDGGTYNEQFF.

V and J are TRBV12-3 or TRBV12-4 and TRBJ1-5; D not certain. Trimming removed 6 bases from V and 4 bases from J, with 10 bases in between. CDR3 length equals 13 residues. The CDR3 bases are TGTGCCAGCAGAACGTCGGGGAATCAGCCCCAGCATTTT. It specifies CASRTSGNQPQHF.

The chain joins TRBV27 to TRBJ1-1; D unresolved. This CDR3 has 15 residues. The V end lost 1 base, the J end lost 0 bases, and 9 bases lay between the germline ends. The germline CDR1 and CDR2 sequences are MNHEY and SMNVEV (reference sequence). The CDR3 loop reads CASSLLLGMNTEAFF. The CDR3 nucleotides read TGTGCCAGCAGTTTATTACTCGGCATGAACACTGAAGCTTTCTTT.

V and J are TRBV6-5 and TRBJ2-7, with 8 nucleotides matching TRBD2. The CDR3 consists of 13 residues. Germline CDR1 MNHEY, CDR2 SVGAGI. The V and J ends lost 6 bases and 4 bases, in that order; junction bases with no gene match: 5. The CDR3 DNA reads TGTGCCAGCAGCGGGGGGGCCCAGTACGAGCAGTACGTC. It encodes CASSGGAQYEQYV.

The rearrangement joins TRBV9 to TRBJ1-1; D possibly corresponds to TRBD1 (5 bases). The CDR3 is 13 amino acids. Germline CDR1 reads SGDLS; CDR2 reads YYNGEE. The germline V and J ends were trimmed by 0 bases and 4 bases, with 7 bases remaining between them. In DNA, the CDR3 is TGTGCCAGCAGCGTAGTTCAGGGCACTGAAGCTTTCTTT. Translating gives CASSVVQGTEAFF.

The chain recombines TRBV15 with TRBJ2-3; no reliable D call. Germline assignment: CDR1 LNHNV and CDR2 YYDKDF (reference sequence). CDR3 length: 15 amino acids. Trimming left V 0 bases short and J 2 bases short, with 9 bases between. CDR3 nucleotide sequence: TGTGCCACCAGCAGAGATTATACAGCCACAGATACGCAGTATTTT. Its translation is CATSRDYTATDTQYF. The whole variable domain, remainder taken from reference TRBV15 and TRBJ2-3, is DAMVIQNPRYQVTQFGKPVTLSCSQTLNHNVMYWYQQKSSQAPKLLFHYYDKDFNNEADTPDNFQSRRPNTSFCFLDIRSPGLGDTAMYLCATSRDYTATDTQYFGPGTRLTVL.

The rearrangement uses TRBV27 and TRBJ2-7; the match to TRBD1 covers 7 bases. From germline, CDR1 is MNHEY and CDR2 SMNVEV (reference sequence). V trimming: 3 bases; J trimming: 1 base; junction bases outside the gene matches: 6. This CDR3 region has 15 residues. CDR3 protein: CASSFSSGGSYEQYF. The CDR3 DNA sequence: TGTGCCAGCAGTTTTAGTTCAGGGGGATCCTACGAGCAGTACTTC.

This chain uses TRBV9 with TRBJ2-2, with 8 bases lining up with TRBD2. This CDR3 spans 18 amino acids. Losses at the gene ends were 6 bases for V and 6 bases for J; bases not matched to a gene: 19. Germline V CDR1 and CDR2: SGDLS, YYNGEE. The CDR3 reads CASTLSEAGASKAGELFF. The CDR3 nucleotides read TGTGCCAGCACCCTGTCGGAAGCGGGAGCGTCTAAGGCCGGGGAGCTGTTTTTT.

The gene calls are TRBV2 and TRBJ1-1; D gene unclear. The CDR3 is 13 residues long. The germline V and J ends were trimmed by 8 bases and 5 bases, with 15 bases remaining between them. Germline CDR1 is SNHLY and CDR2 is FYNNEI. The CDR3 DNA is TGTGCCAGCTCCGAGGGCCGGAGGACTGAAGCTTTCTTT. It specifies CASSEGRRTEAFF.

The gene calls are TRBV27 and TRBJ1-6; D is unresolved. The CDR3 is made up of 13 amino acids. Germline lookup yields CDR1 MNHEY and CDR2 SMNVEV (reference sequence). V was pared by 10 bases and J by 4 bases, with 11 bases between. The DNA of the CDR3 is TGTGCCACCTTGGGCGGTTATAATTCACCCCTCCACTTT. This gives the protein CATLGGYNSPLHF.

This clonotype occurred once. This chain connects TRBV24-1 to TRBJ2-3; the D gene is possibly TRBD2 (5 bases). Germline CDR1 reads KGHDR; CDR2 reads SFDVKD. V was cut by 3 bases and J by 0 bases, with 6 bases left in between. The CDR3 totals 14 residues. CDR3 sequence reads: CATSDRTSTDTQYF. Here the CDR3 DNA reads TGTGCCACCAGTGATCGGACTAGCACAGATACGCAGTATTTT.

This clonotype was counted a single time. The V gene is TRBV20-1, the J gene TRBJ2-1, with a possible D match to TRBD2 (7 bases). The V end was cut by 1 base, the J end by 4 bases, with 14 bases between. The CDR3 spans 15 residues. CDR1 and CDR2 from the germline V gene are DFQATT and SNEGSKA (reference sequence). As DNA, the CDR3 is TGCAGTGCTAGAGGGGAGGGGGGGCCGTACAATGAGCAGTTCTTC. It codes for CSARGEGGPYNEQFF.